This T cell receptor (beta chain) stems from a study of CD8+ T cells in alopecia areata. Reverse transcription of extracted RNA yielded cDNA, which provided the sequencing template. Measured with immunoSEQ multiplex PCR; TCRdb has only the in-frame clones, and not every one. The data contain 130,000 to 150,000 clones, more than 40% of them singletons. Germline V CDR1 and CDR2: SGHRS, YFSETQ. V was pared by 4 bases and J by 0 bases, with 12 bases of the junction left unmatched. CDR3 size: 19 residues. The sample was CD4+ T cells sorted from blood. This rearrangement joins TRBV5-1 to TRBJ2-1, with TRBD2 matching over 11 bases. This TCR derives from a human donor with alopecia areata. The CDR3 DNA follows: TGCGCCAGCAGCCTATTGACTAGCGGGACTCGAATCTCCTACAATGAGCAGTTCTTC. It yields the protein CASSLLTSGTRISYNEQFF.